This T cell receptor (beta chain) was retrieved from a study of blood T cell repertoires in COVID-19. About the research overall: Both acute and convalescent COVID-19 samples were obtained from the United States, Italy and Spain. T cells, B-cell-depleted T cells, or PBMCs supplied cDNA or gDNA.

In the study's own analysis: Estimates of nucleated cell counts were drawn from the amplification of reference gene primers. This table comes from immunoSEQ multiplex PCR, and its TCRdb copy is limited to in-frame clones, with some not included. The V and J calls and clone size come from that table; D and trimming were worked out from the DNA. The sample shows roughly 110,000 clones, 70% to 85% of them seen only once. J gave up 2 bases and V 5 bases, and 8 bases lay outside the gene matches. Germline lookup yields CDR1 MDHEN and CDR2 SYDVKM. This CDR3 contains 15 residues. Sequencing was carried out using peripheral blood. V usage is TRBV28 and J usage is TRBJ2-7, with TRBD1 identical over 8 bases. The TCR comes from a woman aged 60-70 years with acute or convalescent COVID-19. The CDR3 here is CASSQRTGRAYEQYF. CDR3 coding DNA: TGTGCCAGCAGTCAGCGGACAGGGAGAGCCTACGAGCAGTACTTC.